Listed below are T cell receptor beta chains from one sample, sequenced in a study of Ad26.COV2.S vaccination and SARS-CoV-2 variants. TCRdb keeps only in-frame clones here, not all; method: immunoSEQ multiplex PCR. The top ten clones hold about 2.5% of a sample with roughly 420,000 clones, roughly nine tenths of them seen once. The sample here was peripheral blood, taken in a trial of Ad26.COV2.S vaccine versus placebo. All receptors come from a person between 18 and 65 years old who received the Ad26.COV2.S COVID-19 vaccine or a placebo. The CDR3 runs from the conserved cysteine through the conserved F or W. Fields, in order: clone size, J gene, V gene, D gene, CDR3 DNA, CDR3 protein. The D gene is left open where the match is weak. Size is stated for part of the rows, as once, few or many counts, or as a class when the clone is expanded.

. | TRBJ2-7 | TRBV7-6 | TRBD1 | TGTGCCAGCAGGGACAGGGGATGGGACGAGCAGTACTTC | CASRDRGWDEQYF
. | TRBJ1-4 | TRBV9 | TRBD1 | TGTGCCAGCACCACAGGGGGCCGGCCTAATGAAAAACTGTTTTTT | CASTTGGRPNEKLFF
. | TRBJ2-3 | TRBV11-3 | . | TGTGCCAGCAGCCCCGGGGCCAGCACAGATACGCAGTATTTT | CASSPGASTDTQYF
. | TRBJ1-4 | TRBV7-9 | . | TGTGCCAGCAGCCTTGAGAAAGGACCGCCGGAAAAACTGTTTTTT | CASSLEKGPPEKLFF
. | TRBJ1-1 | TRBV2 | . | TGTGCCAGCAGTCCAGGGACACCGAACACTGAAGCTTTCTTT | CASSPGTPNTEAFF
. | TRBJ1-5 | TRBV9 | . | TGTGCCAGCAGCGTAGATGCGGCAGGCCAGCCCCAGCATTTT | CASSVDAAGQPQHF
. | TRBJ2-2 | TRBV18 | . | TGTGCCAGCTCACCACCAGGGACACCTAACGGGGAGCTGTTTTTT | CASSPPGTPNGELFF
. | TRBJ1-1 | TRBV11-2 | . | TGTGCCAGCAGCTTTGAGAGGGAGACTGAAGCTTTCTTT | CASSFERETEAFF
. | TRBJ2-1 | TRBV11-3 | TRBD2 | TGTGCCAGCAGCCAAGCAACTAGCGGGAGGAGTGAGCAGTTCTTC | CASSQATSGRSEQFF
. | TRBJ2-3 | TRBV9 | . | TGTGCCAGCAGCGTAATGGGCACAGATACGCAGTATTTT | CASSVMGTDTQYF
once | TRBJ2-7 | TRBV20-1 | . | TGCAGTGCTAGAGCTAACGAGCAGTACTTC | CSARANEQYF
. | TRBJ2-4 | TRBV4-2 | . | TGTGCCAGCAGCCAAGGAAGCGGTGTTTGGGGCAAAAACATTCAGTACTTC | CASSQGSGVWGKNIQYF
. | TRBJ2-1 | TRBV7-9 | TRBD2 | TGTGCCAGCAGCTTACTAGCGGGCGGAACCTACAATGAGCAGTTCTTC | CASSLLAGGTYNEQFF
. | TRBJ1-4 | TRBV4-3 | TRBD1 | TGCGCCAGCAGCCAAGATGACAGGGTAGTCGAAAAACTGTTTTTT | CASSQDDRVVEKLFF
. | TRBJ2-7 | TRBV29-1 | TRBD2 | TGCAGCGTTGTCCGGGGAGGGTTCTACGAGCAGTACTTC | CSVVRGGFYEQYF
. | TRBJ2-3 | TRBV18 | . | TGTGCCAGCTCAGAGCTTCGGATCAACACAGATACGCAGTATTTT | CASSELRINTDTQYF
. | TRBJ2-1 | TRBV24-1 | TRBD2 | TGTGCCACTAGCGGGAGCTCTTTGAATGAGCAGTTCTTC | CATSGSSLNEQFF
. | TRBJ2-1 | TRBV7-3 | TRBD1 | TGTGCCAGCAGCTTAGGCAGGGGGCACTACAATGAGCAGTTCTTC | CASSLGRGHYNEQFF
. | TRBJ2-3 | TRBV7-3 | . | TGTGCCAGCAGCTTAACGATCACAGATACGCAGTATTTT | CASSLTITDTQYF
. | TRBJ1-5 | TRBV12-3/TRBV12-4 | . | TGTGCCAGCAGTTTAGCCTCAGAACAGCCCCAGCATTTT | CASSLASEQPQHF
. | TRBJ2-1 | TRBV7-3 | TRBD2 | TGTGCCAGCAGCTTGCTAGCGGGAAGAGAAATCTACAATGAGCAGTTCTTC | CASSLLAGREIYNEQFF
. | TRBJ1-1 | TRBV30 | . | TGTGCCTGTCTACTTCGGGCTGAAGCTTTCTTT | CACLLRAEAFF
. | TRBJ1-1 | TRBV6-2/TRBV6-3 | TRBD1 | TGTGCCAGCAGACCTCCCGGGACAGGGGTAGGGTTCAACACTGAAGCTTTCTTT | CASRPPGTGVGFNTEAFF
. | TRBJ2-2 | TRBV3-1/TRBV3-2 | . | TGTGCCAGCAGCCAAGAGGGGCGAAGGACAGTCAACACCGGGGAGCTGTTTTTT | CASSQEGRRTVNTGELFF
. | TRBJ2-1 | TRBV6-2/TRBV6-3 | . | TGTGCCAGCAGTTATATCCCTACTCCGCAGCAGTTCTTC | CASSYIPTPQQFF
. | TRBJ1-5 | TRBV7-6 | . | TGTGCCAGCAGCCCGACATATAGCAATCAGCCCCAGCATTTT | CASSPTYSNQPQHF
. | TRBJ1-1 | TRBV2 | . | TGTGCCAGCAGTTTACAGAACACTGAAGCTTTCTTT | CASSLQNTEAFF
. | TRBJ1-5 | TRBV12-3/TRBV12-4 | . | TGTGCCAGCAGTTTACAGGGCCTGGGGACCCAGCATTTT | CASSLQGLGTQHF
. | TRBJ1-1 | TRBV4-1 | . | TGCGCCAGCAGCCAAGGGACGGCGGGGGACACTGAAGCTTTCTTT | CASSQGTAGDTEAFF
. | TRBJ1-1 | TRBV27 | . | TGTGCCAGCGTAAGATGGGGGGTAAACACTGAAGCTTTCTTT | CASVRWGVNTEAFF
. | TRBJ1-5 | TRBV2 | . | TGTGCCAGCGCACTGGACAGAAATCAGCCCCAGCATTTT | CASALDRNQPQHF
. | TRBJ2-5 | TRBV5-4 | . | TGTGCCAGCAGCTTAAGGCAGGGCGAGACCCAGTACTTC | CASSLRQGETQYF
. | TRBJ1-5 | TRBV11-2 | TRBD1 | TGTGCCAGCAGCTTAGACGGAGGACAGGGGACAGGGCCCCAGCATTTT | CASSLDGGQGTGPQHF
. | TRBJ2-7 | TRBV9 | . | TGTGCCAGCAGCGTAGCGGGGTACCCCTACGAGCAGTACTTC | CASSVAGYPYEQYF
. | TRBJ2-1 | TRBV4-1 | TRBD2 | TGCGCCAGCAGCGCTCGGACTAGGACGTCCTACAATGAGCAGTTCTTC | CASSARTRTSYNEQFF
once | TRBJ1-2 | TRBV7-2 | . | TGTGCCAGCAGCACCTCCCGGGGGGACCCATATGGCTACACCTTC | CASSTSRGDPYGYTF
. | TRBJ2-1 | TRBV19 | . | TGTGCCAGTAGTAGGGAGGGGGTCTACAATGAGCAGTTCTTC | CASSREGVYNEQFF
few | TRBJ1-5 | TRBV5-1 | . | TGCGCCAGCAGCTTGTCGCCTGGGGGCAATCAGCCCCAGCATTTT | CASSLSPGGNQPQHF
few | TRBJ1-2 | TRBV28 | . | TGTGCCAGCAGCCTAGCTAACTATGGCTACACCTTC | CASSLANYGYTF
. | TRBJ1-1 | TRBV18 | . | TGTGCCAGCTCACCATCGGACGGTGCGTACACTGAAGCTTTCTTT | CASSPSDGAYTEAFF
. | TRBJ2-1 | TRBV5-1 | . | TGCGCCAGCACCAAACACGGCAATGAGCAGTTCTTC | CASTKHGNEQFF
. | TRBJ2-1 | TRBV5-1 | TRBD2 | TGCGCCAGCAGCTTGGCCGTGTCTAGCGGGACCTACAATGAGCAGTTCTTC | CASSLAVSSGTYNEQFF
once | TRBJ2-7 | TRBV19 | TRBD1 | TGTGCCAGTAGTATCGTCGGGACAGGAGACTACGAGCAGTACTTC | CASSIVGTGDYEQYF
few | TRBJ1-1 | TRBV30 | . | TGTGCCTGGGGGATCGGCCCTACAGGAACTGAAGCTTTCTTT | CAWGIGPTGTEAFF
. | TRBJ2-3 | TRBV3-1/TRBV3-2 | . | TGTGCCAGCAGCCAACTGTTCACAGATACGCAGTATTTT | CASSQLFTDTQYF
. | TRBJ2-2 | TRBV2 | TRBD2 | TGTGCCAGCAGTGAAACAGGGAGTAGCGGGGAACCTAGGGAGCTGTTTTTT | CASSETGSSGEPRELFF
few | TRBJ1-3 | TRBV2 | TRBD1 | TGTGCCAGCAGTAGACAGGGGATTGGGCTCTCTGGAAACACCATATATTTT | CASSRQGIGLSGNTIYF
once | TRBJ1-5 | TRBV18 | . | TGTGCCAGCTCACCACAAACAGGGTCTGACCAGCCCCAGCATTTT | CASSPQTGSDQPQHF
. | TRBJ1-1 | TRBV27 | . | TGTGCCAGCAGCCACGCAGCGGGACGGGTGAACACTGAAGCTTTCTTT | CASSHAAGRVNTEAFF
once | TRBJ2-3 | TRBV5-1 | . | TGCGCCAGCAGCTTGGAGGGAGCTGGTCCAGATACGCAGTATTTT | CASSLEGAGPDTQYF
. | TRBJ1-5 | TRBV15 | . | TGTGCCACCAGCATGGATGCCCAGCCCCAGCATTTT | CATSMDAQPQHF
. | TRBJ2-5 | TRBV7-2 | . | TGTGCCAGCAGCATTAAAGGCCAAGAGACCCAGTACTTC | CASSIKGQETQYF
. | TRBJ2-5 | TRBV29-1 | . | TGCAGCGCTCTTACAAGGGGCGAGACCCAGTACTTC | CSALTRGETQYF
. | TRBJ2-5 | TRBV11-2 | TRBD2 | TGTGCCAGCAGCAGGCGAGGACTAGCGGAGGAGACCCAGTACTTC | CASSRRGLAEETQYF